What follows describes a single T cell receptor beta chain. The sample comes from a study of cytomegalovirus exposure and HLA in healthy donors. Amplification used 60 Vbeta primers and 13 Jbeta primers. Sequenced by immunoSEQ multiplex PCR; TCRdb stores in-frame clones only, minus some. The sample has approximately 220,000 clones, about 70% seen once. CDR1 SNHLY and CDR2 FYNNEI come from the germline V gene. This CDR3 contains 13 residues. Trimming removed 7 bases from V and 3 bases from J; junction bases left unmatched: 6. This TCR came from a woman between 25 and 40 years old in good health and CMV-seronegative. This sequence joins TRBV2 and TRBJ2-7, with 7 bases fitting TRBD1. Sequenced input: PBMCs. For the CDR3, the DNA is TGTGCCAGCACTCGGGACAGAAACTACGAGCAGTACTTC. Translation gives CASTRDRNYEQYF. The full variable domain, its missing parts supplied by reference TRBV2 and TRBJ2-7, is EPEVTQTPSHQVTQMGQEVILRCVPISNHLYFYWYRQILGQKVEFLVSFYNNEISEKSEIFDDQFSVERPDGSNFTLKIRSTKLEDSAMYFCASTRDRNYEQYFGPGTRLTVT.